The 9 T cell receptor beta chains given below trace back to one sample, sequenced in a study of CD8 T cells in Susac syndrome (dated by TCRdb to between 2018 and 2021). The library was produced with the immunoSEQ multiplex PCR assay. RNA was extracted using the RNeasy kit, and roughly 0.45 to 1 microgram was reverse transcribed with random hexamers. The public reads were quality trimmed at Q25 with fastp and then assembled into clones with MiXCR by TCRdb, keeping productive beta chains. Rows are combined by CDR3 protein, so each entry shows the most common genes and DNA. This sample holds about 180,000 distinct CDR3 sequences; about 94% were observed only once. The biggest ten clones account for roughly 0.095% of the sample. Sequenced material: CD4+ T cells from PBMCs. The receptors were sampled from a human donor with multiple sclerosis.

The chain recombines TRBV29-1 with TRBJ1-1; D gene ambiguous. Germline V gene data show CDR1 as SQVTM and CDR2 as ANQGSEA. This CDR3 contains 15 residues. Deletions cut 5 bases from V and 1 base from J, with 17 bases between. This CDR3 reads CSVPSFGLGNTEAFF. The CDR3 DNA reads TGCAGCGTTCCAAGCTTCGGACTGGGGAACACTGAAGCTTTCTTT.

The chain has TRBV2 and TRBJ1-1; 7 positions match TRBD1. Looked up from germline, CDR1 is SNHLY and CDR2 is FYNNEI. This CDR3 is built from 13 residues. Unmatched junction bases numbered 6, after V lost 6 bases and J lost 5 bases. The CDR3 region has the DNA TGTGCCAGCAGACCCGACAGGGATACTGAAGCTTTCTTT. Encoded protein: CASRPDRDTEAFF.

The chain recombines TRBV3-1 with TRBJ2-5; D gene unclear. Per the germline V gene, CDR1 is LGHDT and CDR2 is YNNKEL (reference sequence). This CDR3 is built from 16 residues. Trimming pared 0 bases from V and 1 base from J, leaving 12 bases between. The CDR3 loop is CASSQDGRAVQETQYF. The CDR3, as DNA: TGTGCCAGCAGCCAAGACGGACGCGCCGTCCAAGAGACCCAGTACTTC.

The chain joins TRBV4-1 to TRBJ1-4; 8 bases are a match to TRBD1. Germline V gene data show CDR1 as MGHRA and CDR2 as YSYEKL. The J segment lost 12 bases and the V segment lost 5 bases, leaving 26 bases of the junction unmatched. There are 19 residues in the CDR3. DNA of the CDR3: TGCGCCAGCAGCGGACCGCCCCGGACAGGGATTTCCTCCTCCCGGGAACTGTTTTTT. Its protein product is CASSGPPRTGISSSRELFF.

This clonotype was observed once. The rearrangement uses TRBV9 and TRBJ1-4, with D possibly TRBD1 on 6 matching bases. The germline V gene encodes CDR1 SGDLS and CDR2 YYNGEE. CDR3 length: 15 amino acids. V was trimmed by 2 bases and J by 6 bases, leaving 14 bases between them. CDR3 nucleotide sequence: TGTGCCAGCAGCGTTACAGGGTATTCGGATGAAAAACTGTTTTTT. It specifies CASSVTGYSDEKLFF.

The chain uses TRBV15 and TRBJ1-2; D is ambiguous. This CDR3 comprises 16 residues. Germline assignment: CDR1 LNHNV and CDR2 YYDKDF (reference sequence). The ends were cut back, 0 bases at V and 6 bases at J, with 17 bases in the middle. The CDR3 spells CATSRDWGGIQHGYTF. CDR3 sequence (DNA): TGTGCCACCAGCAGAGATTGGGGAGGGATTCAACATGGCTACACCTTC. The variable domain in full, completed from reference TRBV15 and TRBJ1-2, reads DAMVIQNPRYQVTQFGKPVTLSCSQTLNHNVMYWYQQKSSQAPKLLFHYYDKDFNNEADTPDNFQSRRPNTSFCFLDIRSPGLGDTAMYLCATSRDWGGIQHGYTFGSGTRLTVV.

The V call is TRBV20-1, the J call TRBJ2-1; 9 nucleotides match TRBD1. The CDR3 is 14 residues long. J was trimmed by 6 bases and V by 6 bases; bases with no gene match: 9. CDR1 DFQATT and CDR2 SNEGSKA come from the germline V gene (reference sequence). This CDR3 is CSAPTGTGTNEQFF. In DNA, the CDR3 is TGCAGTGCCCCCACCGGGACAGGGACCAATGAGCAGTTCTTC.

The gene calls are TRBV27 and TRBJ1-6, with TRBD1 matching over 9 bases. The germline V gene encodes CDR1 MNHEY and CDR2 SMNVEV (reference sequence). J gave up 9 bases and V 8 bases, and 2 bases lay outside the gene matches. The CDR3 consists of 12 residues. CDR3 protein: CASGTGRSPLHF. The CDR3 DNA reads as TGTGCCAGCGGGACAGGGCGTTCACCCCTCCACTTT.

The chain carries TRBV20-1 and TRBJ2-2; 15 bases line up with TRBD2. This CDR3 is 18 amino acids long. V shed 5 bases, J shed 5 bases, and the junction held 12 bases outside the gene matches. Germline V lookup: CDR1 DFQATT, CDR2 SNEGSKA (reference sequence). The CDR3 reads CSADPGLAGGPRTGELFF. The CDR3 DNA reads as TGCAGTGCTGACCCGGGACTAGCGGGGGGCCCGAGGACCGGGGAGCTGTTTTTT.